This T cell receptor (beta chain) appears in the sequencing data of a study of CD8+ T cells in alopecia areata. Per germline, CDR1 KGHSH and CDR2 LQKENI. The CDR3 extends over 12 amino acids. The germline V and J ends were trimmed by 6 bases and 5 bases, with 10 bases remaining between them. Extraction of RNA preceded its reverse transcription into cDNA, which served as the sequencing template. Sequencing was performed with immunoSEQ multiplex PCR; in TCRdb, only in-frame clones are kept and a portion is missing. The data show over 150,000 clones, with around 63% seen just once and 1.7% held by the top ten.

Sequencing used CD4+ T cells sorted from blood, obtained at week 0. The sequence derives from a human donor with alopecia areata. The J gene is TRBJ1-2, the V gene TRBV18; D is undetermined. The CDR3 DNA follows: TGTGCCAGCTCGCTACCGGGGTATGGCTACACCTTC. Its translation is CASSLPGYGYTF.